The entry below describes one T cell receptor beta chain. These data are taken from a study of control samples from healthy donors and cancer patients. Trimming pared 9 bases from V and 2 bases from J, leaving 15 bases between. Germline V gene data show CDR1 as KGHDR and CDR2 as SFDVKD. The CDR3 is 14 residues long. Sequencing used immunoSEQ multiplex PCR; TCRdb keeps in-frame clones, though not all of them. Of 150,000 or so clones detected, just over 85% appear once; the ten largest clones hold over 4%. V is TRBV24-1 and J is TRBJ2-5, with D possibly TRBD2 on 6 matching bases. This clonotype was sampled from a woman aged 25 to 45 in good health. The sample comprised blood. The CDR3 DNA sequence: TGTGCCACCGGGGGTGGGAGGACGCAAGAGACCCAGTACTTC. The encoded protein is CATGGGRTQETQYF.